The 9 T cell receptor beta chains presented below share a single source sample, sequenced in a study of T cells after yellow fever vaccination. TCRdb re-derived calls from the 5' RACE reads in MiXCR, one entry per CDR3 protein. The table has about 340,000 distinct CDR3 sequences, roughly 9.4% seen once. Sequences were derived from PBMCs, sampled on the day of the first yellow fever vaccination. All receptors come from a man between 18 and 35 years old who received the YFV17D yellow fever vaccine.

The CDR3, as DNA: TGTGCCAGCTCACGGAATAATGAAAAACTGTTTTTT. Protein product: CASSRNNEKLFF. The gene calls are TRBV18 and TRBJ1-4; D is undetermined. CDR1 KGHSH and CDR2 LQKENI come from the germline V gene. Deletions cut 4 bases from V and 4 bases from J, with 4 bases between. The CDR3 runs 12 residues.

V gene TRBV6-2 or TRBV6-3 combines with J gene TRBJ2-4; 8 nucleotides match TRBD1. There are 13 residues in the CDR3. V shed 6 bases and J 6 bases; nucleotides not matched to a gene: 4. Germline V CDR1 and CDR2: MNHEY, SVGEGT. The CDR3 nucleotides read TGTGCCAGCAGGTATGGACAGGGAAACATTCAGTACTTC. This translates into CASRYGQGNIQYF.

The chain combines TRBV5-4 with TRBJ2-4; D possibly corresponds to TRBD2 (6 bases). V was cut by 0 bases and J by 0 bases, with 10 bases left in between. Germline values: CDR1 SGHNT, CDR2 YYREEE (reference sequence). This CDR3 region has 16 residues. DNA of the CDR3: TGTGCCAGCAGCTTGGCGGGGACTCTAGCCAAAAACATTCAGTACTTC. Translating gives CASSLAGTLAKNIQYF.

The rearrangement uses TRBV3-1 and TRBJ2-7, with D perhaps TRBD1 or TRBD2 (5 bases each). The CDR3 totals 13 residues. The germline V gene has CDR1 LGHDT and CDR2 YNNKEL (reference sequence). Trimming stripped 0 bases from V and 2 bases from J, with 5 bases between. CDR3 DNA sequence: TGTGCCAGCAGCCAAGAGGGGGCCTACGAGCAGTACTTC. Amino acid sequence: CASSQEGAYEQYF.

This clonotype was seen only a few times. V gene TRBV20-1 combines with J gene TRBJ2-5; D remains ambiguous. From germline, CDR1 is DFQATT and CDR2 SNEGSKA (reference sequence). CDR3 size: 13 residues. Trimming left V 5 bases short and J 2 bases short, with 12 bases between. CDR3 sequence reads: CSAPYYPQETQYF. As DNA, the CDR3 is TGCAGTGCTCCCTACTATCCGCAAGAGACCCAGTACTTC.

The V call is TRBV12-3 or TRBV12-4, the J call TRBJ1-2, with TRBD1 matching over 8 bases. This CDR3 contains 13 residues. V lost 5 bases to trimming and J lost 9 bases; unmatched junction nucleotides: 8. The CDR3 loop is CASSRGQGVRYTF. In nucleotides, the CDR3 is TGTGCCAGCAGTCGAGGACAGGGTGTACGCTACACCTTC.

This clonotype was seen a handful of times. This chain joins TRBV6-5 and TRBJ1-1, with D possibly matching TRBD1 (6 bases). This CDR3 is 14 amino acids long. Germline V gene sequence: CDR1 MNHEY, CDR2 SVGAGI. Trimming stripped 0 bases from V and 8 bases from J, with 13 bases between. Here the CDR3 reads CASSYSNFGTEAFF. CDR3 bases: TGTGCCAGCAGTTACTCGAATTTCGGGACAGAAGCTTTCTTT.

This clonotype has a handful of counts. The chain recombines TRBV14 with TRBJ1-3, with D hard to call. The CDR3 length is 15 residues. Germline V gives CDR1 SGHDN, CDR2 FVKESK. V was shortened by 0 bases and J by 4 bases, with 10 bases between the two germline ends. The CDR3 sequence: CASSQDQAAGNTIYF. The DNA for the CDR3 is TGTGCCAGCAGCCAAGATCAGGCAGCAGGAAACACCATATATTTT.

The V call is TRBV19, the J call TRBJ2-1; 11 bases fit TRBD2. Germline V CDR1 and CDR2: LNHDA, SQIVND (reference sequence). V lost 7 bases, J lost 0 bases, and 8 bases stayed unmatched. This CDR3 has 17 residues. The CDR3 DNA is TGTGCCAGTAAAGAACTAGCGGGGGCCGACTCCTACAATGAGCAGTTCTTC. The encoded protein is CASKELAGADSYNEQFF.